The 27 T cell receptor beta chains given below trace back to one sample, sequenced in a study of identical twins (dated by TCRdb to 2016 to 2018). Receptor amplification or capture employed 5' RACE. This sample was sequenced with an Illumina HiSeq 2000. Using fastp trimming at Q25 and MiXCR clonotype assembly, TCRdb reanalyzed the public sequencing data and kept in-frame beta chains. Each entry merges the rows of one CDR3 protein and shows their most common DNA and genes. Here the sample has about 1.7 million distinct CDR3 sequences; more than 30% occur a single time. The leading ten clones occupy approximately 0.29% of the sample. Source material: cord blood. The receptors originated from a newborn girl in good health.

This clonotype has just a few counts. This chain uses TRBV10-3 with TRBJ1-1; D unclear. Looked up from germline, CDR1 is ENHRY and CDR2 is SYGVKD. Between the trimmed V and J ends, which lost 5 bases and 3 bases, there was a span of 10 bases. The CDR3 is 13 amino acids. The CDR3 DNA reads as TGTGCCATCAGTCATAAGGAGGACACTGAAGCTTTCTTT. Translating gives CAISHKEDTEAFF.

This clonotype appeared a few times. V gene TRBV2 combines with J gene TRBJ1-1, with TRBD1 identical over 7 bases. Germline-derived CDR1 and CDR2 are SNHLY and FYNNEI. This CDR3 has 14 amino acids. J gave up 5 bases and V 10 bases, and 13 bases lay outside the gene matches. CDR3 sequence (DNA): TGTGCCACCACCCGCGACAGGGTAGGGACTGAAGCTTTCTTT. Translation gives CATTRDRVGTEAFF.

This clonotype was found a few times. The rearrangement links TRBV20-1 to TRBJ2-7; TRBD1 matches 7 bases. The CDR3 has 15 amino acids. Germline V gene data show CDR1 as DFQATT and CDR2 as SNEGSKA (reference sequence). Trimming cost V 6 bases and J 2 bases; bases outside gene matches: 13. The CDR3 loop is CSATETGTAPYEQYF. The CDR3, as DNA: TGCAGTGCCACCGAGACCGGGACAGCTCCCTACGAGCAGTACTTC.

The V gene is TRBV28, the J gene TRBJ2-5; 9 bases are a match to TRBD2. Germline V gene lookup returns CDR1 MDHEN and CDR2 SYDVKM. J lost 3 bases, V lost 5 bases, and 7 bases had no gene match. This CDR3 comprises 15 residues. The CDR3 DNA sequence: TGTGCCAGCAGTACTGGACTAGCGCCAAAAGAGACCCAGTACTTC. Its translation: CASSTGLAPKETQYF. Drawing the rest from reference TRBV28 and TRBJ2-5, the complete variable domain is DVKVTQSSRYLVKRTGEKVFLECVQDMDHENMFWYRQDPGLGLRLIYFSYDVKMKEKGDIPEGYSVSREKKERFSLILESASTNQTSMYLCASSTGLAPKETQYFGPGTRLLVL.

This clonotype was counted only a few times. This chain's CDR3 is CSAGRANAYNEQYF. CDR3 sequence (DNA): TGCAGTGCCGGGCGAGCGAACGCCTACAATGAGCAGTACTTC. V is TRBV20-1 and J is TRBJ2-1; D not resolved. The J call could be wrong; TRBJ2-7 is a better fit for the DNA end. This CDR3 contains 14 residues. Germline CDR1 is DFQATT and CDR2 is SNEGSKA (reference sequence).

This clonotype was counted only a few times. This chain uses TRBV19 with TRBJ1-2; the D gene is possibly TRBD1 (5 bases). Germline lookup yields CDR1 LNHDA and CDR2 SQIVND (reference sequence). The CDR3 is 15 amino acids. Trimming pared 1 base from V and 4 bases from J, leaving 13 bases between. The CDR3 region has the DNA TGTGCCAGTAGTATAGCCACCCAGGGAGGCTATGGCTACACCTTC. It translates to CASSIATQGGYGYTF. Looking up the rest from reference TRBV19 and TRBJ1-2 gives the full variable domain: DGGITQSPKYLFRKEGQNVTLSCEQNLNHDAMYWYRQDPGQGLRLIYYSQIVNDFQKGDIAEGYSVSREKKESFPLTVTSAQKNPTAFYLCASSIATQGGYGYTFGSGTRLTVV.

The chain's CDR3 is CASRRAQEETQYF. CDR3 bases: TGTGCCAGCAGGAGGGCGCAAGAAGAGACCCAGTACTTC. This chain uses TRBV18 with TRBJ2-5, with D possibly TRBD2 on 6 matching bases. The CDR3 totals 13 residues. Germline CDR1 and CDR2: KGHSH and LQKENI. Trimming took 8 bases from V and 3 from J, leaving 13 bases between them.

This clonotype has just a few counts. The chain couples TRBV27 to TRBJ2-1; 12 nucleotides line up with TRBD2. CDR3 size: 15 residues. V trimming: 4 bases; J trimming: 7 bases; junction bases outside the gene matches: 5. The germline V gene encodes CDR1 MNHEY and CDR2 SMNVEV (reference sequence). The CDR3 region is CASSSWTSGKNEQFF. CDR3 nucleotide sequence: TGTGCCAGCAGTTCCTGGACTAGCGGGAAGAATGAGCAGTTCTTC.

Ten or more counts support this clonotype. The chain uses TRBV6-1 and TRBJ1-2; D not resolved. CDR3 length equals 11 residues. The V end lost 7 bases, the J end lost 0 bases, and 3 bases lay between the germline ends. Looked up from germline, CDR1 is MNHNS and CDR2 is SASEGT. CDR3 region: CASTANYGYTF. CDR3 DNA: TGTGCCAGCACAGCTAACTATGGCTACACCTTC.

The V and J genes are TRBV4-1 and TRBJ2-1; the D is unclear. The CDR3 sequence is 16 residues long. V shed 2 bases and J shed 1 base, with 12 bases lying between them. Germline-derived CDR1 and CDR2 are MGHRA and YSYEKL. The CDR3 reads CASSQRAAPSYNEQFF. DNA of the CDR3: TGCGCCAGCAGCCAACGTGCGGCCCCGTCCTACAATGAGCAGTTCTTC.

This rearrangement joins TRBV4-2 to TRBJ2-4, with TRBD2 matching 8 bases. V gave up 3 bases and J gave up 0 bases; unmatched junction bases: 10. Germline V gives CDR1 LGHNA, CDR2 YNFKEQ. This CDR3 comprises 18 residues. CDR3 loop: CASSQARLAPLAKNIQYF. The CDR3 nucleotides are TGTGCCAGCAGCCAGGCCCGACTAGCGCCCCTAGCCAAAAACATTCAGTACTTC.

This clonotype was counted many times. CDR3 amino acids: CASSLLGNEQYF. The CDR3 DNA reads TGTGCCAGCAGTTTACTGGGGAATGAGCAGTACTTC. The genes are TRBV7-2 and TRBJ2-5; D unclear. Germline values: CDR1 SGHTA, CDR2 FQGNSA. V was clipped by 6 bases and J by 11 bases, with 16 bases between them. The CDR3 totals 12 residues. Drawing the rest from reference TRBV7-2 and TRBJ2-5, the complete variable domain is GAGVSQSPSNKVTEKGKDVELRCDPISGHTALYWYRQSLGQGLEFLIYFQGNSAPDKSGLPSDRFSAERTGGSVSTLTIQRTQQEDSAVYLCASSLLGNEQYFGPGTRLLVL.

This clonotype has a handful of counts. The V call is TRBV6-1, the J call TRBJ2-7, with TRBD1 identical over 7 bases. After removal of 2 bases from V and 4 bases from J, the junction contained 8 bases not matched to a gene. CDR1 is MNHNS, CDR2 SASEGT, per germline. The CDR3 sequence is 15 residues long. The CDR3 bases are TGTGCCAGCAGTGAAAGACAGGGTAAGGCGTACGAGCAGTACTTC. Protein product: CASSERQGKAYEQYF.

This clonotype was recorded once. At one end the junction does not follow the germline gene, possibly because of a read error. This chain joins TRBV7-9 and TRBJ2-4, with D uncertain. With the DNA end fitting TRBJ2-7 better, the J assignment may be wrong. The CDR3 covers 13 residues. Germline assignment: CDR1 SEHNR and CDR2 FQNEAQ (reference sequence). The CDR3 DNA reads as TGTGCCTGCAGCGTAGGTGGGGTTGGCGAGCAGTACTTC. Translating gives CACSVGGVGEQYF.

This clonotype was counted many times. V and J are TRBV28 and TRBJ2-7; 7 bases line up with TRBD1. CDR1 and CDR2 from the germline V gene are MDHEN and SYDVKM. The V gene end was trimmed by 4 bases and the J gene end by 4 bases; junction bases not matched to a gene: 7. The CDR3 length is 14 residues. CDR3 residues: CASSSDRVVYEQYF. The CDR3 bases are TGTGCCAGCAGTTCCGACAGGGTCGTGTACGAGCAGTACTTC. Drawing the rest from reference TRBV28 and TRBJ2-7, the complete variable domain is DVKVTQSSRYLVKRTGEKVFLECVQDMDHENMFWYRQDPGLGLRLIYFSYDVKMKEKGDIPEGYSVSREKKERFSLILESASTNQTSMYLCASSSDRVVYEQYFGPGTRLTVT.

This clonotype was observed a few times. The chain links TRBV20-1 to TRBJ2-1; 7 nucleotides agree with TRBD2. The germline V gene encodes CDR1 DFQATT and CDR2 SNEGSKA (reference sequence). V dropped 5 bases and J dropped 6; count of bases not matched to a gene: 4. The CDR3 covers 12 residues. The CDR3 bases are TGCAGTGCTCGACTAGCACGCAATGAGCAGTTCTTC. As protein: CSARLARNEQFF.

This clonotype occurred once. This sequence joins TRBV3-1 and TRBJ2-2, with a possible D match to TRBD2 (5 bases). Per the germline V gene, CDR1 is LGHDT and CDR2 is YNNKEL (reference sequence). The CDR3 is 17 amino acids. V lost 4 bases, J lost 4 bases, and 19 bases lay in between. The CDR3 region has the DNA TGTGCCAGCAGCCCCAGACCAGCGGCGTACCTCACCGGGGAGCTGTTTTTT. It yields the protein CASSPRPAAYLTGELFF.

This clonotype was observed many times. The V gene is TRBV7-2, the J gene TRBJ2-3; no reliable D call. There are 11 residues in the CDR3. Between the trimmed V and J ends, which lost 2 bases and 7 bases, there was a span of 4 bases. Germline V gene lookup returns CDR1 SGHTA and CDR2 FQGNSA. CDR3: CASSLRNTQYF. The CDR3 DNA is TGTGCCAGCAGCTTACGGAATACGCAGTATTTT.

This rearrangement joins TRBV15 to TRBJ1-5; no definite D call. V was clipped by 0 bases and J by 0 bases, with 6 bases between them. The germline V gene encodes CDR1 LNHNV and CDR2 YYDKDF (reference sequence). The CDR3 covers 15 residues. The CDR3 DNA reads TGTGCCACCAGCAGAGATGGTTATAGCAATCAGCCCCAGCATTTT. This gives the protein CATSRDGYSNQPQHF. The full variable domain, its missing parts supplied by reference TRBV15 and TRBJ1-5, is DAMVIQNPRYQVTQFGKPVTLSCSQTLNHNVMYWYQQKSSQAPKLLFHYYDKDFNNEADTPDNFQSRRPNTSFCFLDIRSPGLGDTAMYLCATSRDGYSNQPQHFGDGTRLSIL.

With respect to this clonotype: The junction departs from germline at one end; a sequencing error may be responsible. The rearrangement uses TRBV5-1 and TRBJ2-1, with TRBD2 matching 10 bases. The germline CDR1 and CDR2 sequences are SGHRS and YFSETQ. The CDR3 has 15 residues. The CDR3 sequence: CANSLSGGLSNEQFF. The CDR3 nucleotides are TGCGCCAACAGCCTTAGCGGGGGGCTGTCCAATGAGCAGTTCTTC. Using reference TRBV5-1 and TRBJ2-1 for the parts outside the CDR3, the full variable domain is KAGVTQTPRYLIKTRGQQVTLSCSPISGHRSVSWYQQTPGQGLQFLFEYFSETQRNKGNFPGRFSGRQFSNSRSEMNVSTLELGDSALYLCANSLSGGLSNEQFFGPGTRLTVL.

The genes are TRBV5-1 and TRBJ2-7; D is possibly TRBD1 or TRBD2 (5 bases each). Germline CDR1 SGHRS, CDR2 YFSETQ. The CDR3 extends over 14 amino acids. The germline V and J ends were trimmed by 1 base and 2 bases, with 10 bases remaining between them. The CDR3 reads CASSLPGLTYEQYF. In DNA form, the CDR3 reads TGCGCCAGCAGCTTGCCGGGGCTAACCTACGAGCAGTACTTC.

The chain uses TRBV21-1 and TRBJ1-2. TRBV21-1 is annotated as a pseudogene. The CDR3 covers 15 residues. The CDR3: CASSKVHRRDYGYTF. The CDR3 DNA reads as TGTGCCAGCAGCAAAGTACATAGGAGAGACTATGGCTACACCTTC.

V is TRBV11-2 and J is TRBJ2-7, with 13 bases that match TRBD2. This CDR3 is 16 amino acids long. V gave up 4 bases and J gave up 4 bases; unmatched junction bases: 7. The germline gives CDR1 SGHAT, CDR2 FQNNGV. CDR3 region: CASSSGTSGALYEQYF. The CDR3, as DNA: TGTGCCAGCAGCTCAGGGACTAGCGGGGCGTTATACGAGCAGTACTTC.

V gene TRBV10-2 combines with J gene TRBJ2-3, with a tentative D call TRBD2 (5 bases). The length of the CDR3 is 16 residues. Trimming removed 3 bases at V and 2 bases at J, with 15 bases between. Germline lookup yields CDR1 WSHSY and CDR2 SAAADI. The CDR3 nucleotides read TGCGCCAGCAGTGACGGACTTTATCCTTCCACAGATACGCAGTATTTT. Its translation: CASSDGLYPSTDTQYF.

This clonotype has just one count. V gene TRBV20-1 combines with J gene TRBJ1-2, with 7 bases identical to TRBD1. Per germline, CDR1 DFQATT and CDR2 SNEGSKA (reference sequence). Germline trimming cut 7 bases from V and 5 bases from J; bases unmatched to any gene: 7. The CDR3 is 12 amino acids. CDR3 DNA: TGCAGTGACGGCAGGGGGGGGTATGGCTACACCTTC. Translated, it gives CSDGRGGYGYTF.

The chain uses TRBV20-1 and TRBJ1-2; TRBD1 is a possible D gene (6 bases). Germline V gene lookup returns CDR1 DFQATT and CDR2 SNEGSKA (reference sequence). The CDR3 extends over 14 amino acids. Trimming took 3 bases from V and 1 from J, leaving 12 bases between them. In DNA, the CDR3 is TGCAGTGCTAGGGGTAAACAGGGTAACTATGGCTACACCTTC. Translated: CSARGKQGNYGYTF.

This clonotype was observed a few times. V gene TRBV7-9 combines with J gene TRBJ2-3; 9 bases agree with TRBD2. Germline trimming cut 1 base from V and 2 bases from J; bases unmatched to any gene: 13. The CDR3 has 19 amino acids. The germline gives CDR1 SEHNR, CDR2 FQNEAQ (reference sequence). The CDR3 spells CASSLGFGGVAGDTDTQYF. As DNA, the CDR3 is TGTGCCAGCAGCTTAGGGTTCGGTGGAGTAGCGGGGGACACAGATACGCAGTATTTT. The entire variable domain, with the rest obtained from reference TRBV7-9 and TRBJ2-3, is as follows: DTGVSQNPRHKITKRGQNVTFRCDPISEHNRLYWYRQTLGQGPEFLTYFQNEAQLEKSRLLSDRFSAERPKGSFSTLEIQRTEQGDSAMYLCASSLGFGGVAGDTDTQYFGPGTRLTVL.